The source of this T cell receptor beta chain is a study of blood T cells in healthy people across ages. The CDR3 extends over 14 amino acids. Trimming removed 6 bases from V and 2 bases from J, with 13 bases in between. Germline values: CDR1 SGHRS, CDR2 YFSETQ. For the second PCR, which ran for about 6 to 11 cycles, a sample-barcoded 5' primer and a J-beta primer mix were used. One entry per CDR3 protein, called by TCRdb with MiXCR from the 5' RACE reads. Seen here are fewer than 1 million distinct CDR3 sequences, 40% to 50% observed once, and the top ten hold under 20%. The origin of this receptor is a man aged 60 to 75 in good health. Sequencing was performed on blood. V and J are TRBV5-1 and TRBJ2-3; D unresolved. CDR3 sequence (DNA): TGCGCCAGCATACCCGAGGTTTTCACAGATACGCAGTATTTT. It encodes CASIPEVFTDTQYF.